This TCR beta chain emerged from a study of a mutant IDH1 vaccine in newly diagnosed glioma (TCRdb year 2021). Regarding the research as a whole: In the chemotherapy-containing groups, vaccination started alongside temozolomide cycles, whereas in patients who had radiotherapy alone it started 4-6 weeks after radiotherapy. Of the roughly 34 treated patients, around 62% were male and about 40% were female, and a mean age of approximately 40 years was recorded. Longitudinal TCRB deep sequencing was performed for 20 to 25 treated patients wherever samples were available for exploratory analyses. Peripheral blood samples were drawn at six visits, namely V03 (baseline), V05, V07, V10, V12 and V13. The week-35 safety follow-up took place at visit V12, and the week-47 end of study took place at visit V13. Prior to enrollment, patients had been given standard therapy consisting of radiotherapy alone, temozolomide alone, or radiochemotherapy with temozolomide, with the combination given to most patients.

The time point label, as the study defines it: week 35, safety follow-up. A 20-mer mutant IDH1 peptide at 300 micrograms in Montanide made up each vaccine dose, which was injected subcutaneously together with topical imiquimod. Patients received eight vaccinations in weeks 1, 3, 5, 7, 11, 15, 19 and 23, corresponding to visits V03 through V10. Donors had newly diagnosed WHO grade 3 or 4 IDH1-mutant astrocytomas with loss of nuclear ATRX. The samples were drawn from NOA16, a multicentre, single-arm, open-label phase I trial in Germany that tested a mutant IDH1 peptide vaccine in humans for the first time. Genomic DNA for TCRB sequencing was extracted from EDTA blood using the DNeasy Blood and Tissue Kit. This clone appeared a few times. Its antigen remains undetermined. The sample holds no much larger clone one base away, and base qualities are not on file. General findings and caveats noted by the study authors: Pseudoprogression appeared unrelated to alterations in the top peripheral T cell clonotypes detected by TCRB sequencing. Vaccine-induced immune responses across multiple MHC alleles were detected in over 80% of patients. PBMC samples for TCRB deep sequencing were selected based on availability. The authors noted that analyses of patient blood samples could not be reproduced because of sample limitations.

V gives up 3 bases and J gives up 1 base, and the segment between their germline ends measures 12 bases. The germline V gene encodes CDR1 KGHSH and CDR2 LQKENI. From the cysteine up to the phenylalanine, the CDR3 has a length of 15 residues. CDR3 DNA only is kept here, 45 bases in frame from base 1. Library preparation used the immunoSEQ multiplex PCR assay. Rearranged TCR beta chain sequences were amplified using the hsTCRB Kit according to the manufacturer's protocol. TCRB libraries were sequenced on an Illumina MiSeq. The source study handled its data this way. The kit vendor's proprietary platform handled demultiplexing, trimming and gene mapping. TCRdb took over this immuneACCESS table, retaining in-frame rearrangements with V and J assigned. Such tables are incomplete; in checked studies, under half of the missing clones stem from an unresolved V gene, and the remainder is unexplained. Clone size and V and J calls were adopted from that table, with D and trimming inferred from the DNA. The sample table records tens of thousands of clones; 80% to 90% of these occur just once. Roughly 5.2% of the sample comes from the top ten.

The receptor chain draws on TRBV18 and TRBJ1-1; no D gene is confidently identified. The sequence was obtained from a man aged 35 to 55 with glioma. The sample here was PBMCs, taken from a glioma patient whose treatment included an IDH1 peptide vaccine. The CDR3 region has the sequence CASSPPTGSNTEAFF. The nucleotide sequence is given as TGTGCCAGCTCACCTCCCACGGGATCGAACACTGAAGCTTTCTTT.